These 30 T cell receptor beta chains were sequenced from one sample in a study of blood T cells in healthy people across ages. Then a second PCR, running about 6 to 12 cycles, was carried out with a sample-barcoded 5' primer and a J-beta primer mix. TCRdb re-analysed the 5' RACE reads in MiXCR, keeping a single row per CDR3 protein. The profile covers 1 million or so distinct CDR3 sequences, with 35% to 55% appearing a single time and about 20% taken by the ten largest. The specimen was blood. The receptors come from a woman aged 60-75 years in good health.

In its sample, this clonotype was seen a few times. The chain has TRBV29-1 and TRBJ1-2, with D possibly being TRBD1 (6 bases). V was trimmed by 6 bases and J by 6 bases, leaving 11 bases between them. The CDR3 covers 11 residues. Germline loops: CDR1 SQVTM, CDR2 ANQGSEA. The CDR3 region has the DNA TGCAGCGTCGCTGGGGGCGATGGCTACACCTTC. Translated, it gives CSVAGGDGYTF.

The rearrangement joins TRBV20-1 to TRBJ2-4; TRBD1 aligns across 8 bases. Germline V gives CDR1 DFQATT, CDR2 SNEGSKA (reference sequence). The CDR3 is 15 amino acids. The trim removed 3 bases at V and 3 bases at J, leaving 7 bases unmatched. Written as DNA, the CDR3 is TGCAGTGCTAGGCAATTGACAGGGGTCAAAAACATTCAGTACTTC. It yields the protein CSARQLTGVKNIQYF.

The CDR3 region is CASTINPGTGGYEQYF. In nucleotides, the CDR3 is TGTGCCAGCACCATAAACCCCGGGACAGGGGGCTACGAGCAGTACTTC. The V call is TRBV2, the J call TRBJ2-7, with TRBD1 identical over 11 bases. Germline loops: CDR1 SNHLY, CDR2 FYNNEI. The CDR3 totals 16 residues. V lost 7 bases to trimming and J lost 3 bases; unmatched junction nucleotides: 11.

This clonotype was detected a few times. This sequence joins TRBV7-9 and TRBJ2-5; TRBD2 aligns across 15 bases. Germline V gives CDR1 SEHNR, CDR2 FQNEAQ (reference sequence). This CDR3 has 18 amino acids. Unmatched junction bases numbered 3, after V lost 1 base and J lost 0 bases. The CDR3: CASSLVGLAGGHQETQYF. In nucleotides, the CDR3 is TGTGCCAGCAGCTTAGTGGGACTAGCGGGAGGACACCAAGAGACCCAGTACTTC.

This clonotype was detected a few times. J is TRBJ1-1 and V is TRBV20-1; 7 bases align to TRBD1. The V and J ends lost 3 bases and 5 bases, in that order; junction bases with no gene match: 9. The germline gives CDR1 DFQATT, CDR2 SNEGSKA (reference sequence). CDR3 length: 14 amino acids. The DNA of the CDR3 is TGCAGTGCTAGGCTAAGGGGGCTGAGGACTGAAGCTTTCTTT. This sequence encodes CSARLRGLRTEAFF.

In the case of this clonotype: The junction does not match germline at one end; this may be a read error. CDR3: CASSSFPGLAESSTETQYF. The DNA of the CDR3 is TGTGCCAGCAGTTCCTTCCCTGGACTAGCGGAGTCGAGCACAGAGACGCAGTATTTT. V usage is TRBV6-5 and J usage is TRBJ2-3, with 10 bases identical to TRBD2. Germline V gene lookup returns CDR1 MNHEY and CDR2 SVGAGI. The CDR3 is made up of 19 amino acids.

This clonotype has only a few counts. The V call is TRBV27, the J call TRBJ2-1; TRBD1 matches 10 bases. The CDR3 runs 17 residues. Per germline, CDR1 MNHEY and CDR2 SMNVEV (reference sequence). V lost 5 bases and J lost 6; bases outside the gene matches: 13. This chain's CDR3 is CASSPPYGTGAFNEQFF. For the CDR3, the DNA is TGTGCCAGCAGTCCCCCCTATGGGACAGGGGCGTTCAATGAGCAGTTCTTC.

Ten or more counts support this clonotype. The J gene is TRBJ2-6, the V gene TRBV20-1; 8 bases agree with TRBD1. Germline V lookup: CDR1 DFQATT, CDR2 SNEGSKA (reference sequence). V dropped 6 bases and J dropped 4; count of bases not matched to a gene: 14. This CDR3 contains 17 residues. The CDR3 DNA follows: TGCAGTGCATCATCAGGGGGCATTGGGTCCGGGGCCAACGTCCTGACTTTC. Protein: CSASSGGIGSGANVLTF.

This clonotype has just one count. The chain has TRBV5-8 and TRBJ2-4, with TRBD2 as a possible D gene (5 bases). The V gene's germline CDR1 is SGHTS and CDR2 YDEGEE. Trimming took 0 bases from V and 13 from J, leaving 14 bases between them. The CDR3 length is 13 residues. CDR3 DNA sequence: TGTGCCAGCAGCTTGGCCATTGAGAGGGAGCAGTACTTC. Amino acid sequence: CASSLAIEREQYF.

The genes are TRBV11-2 and TRBJ2-7; 9 nucleotides agree with TRBD1. Germline CDR1 and CDR2: SGHAT and FQNNGV. V dropped 4 bases and J dropped 3; count of bases not matched to a gene: 4. The CDR3 is 14 amino acids. DNA for the CDR3: TGTGCCAGCAGCTGGACAGGGGATTACTACGAGCAGTACTTC. This sequence encodes CASSWTGDYYEQYF. Combining the CDR3 with reference TRBV11-2 and TRBJ2-7 gives the whole variable domain EAGVAQSPRYKIIEKRQSVAFWCNPISGHATLYWYQQILGQGPKLLIQFQNNGVVDDSQLPKDRFSAERLKGVDSTLKIQPAKLEDSAVYLCASSWTGDYYEQYFGPGTRLTVT.

V gene TRBV20-1 combines with J gene TRBJ1-1; 8 bases line up with TRBD1. Germline CDR1 reads DFQATT; CDR2 reads SNEGSKA (reference sequence). The CDR3 totals 19 residues. V lost 0 bases, J lost 0 bases, and 15 bases stayed unmatched. For the CDR3, the DNA is TGCAGTGCTAGAGACCGTGGGCGGGACAGGCAATTCATGAACACTGAAGCTTTCTTT. It specifies CSARDRGRDRQFMNTEAFF.

This clonotype was counted ten times or more. V gene TRBV29-1 combines with J gene TRBJ2-1, with TRBD2 identical over 8 bases. The CDR3 spans 16 residues. J lost 4 bases, V lost 1 base, and 9 bases had no gene match. The germline V gene has CDR1 SQVTM and CDR2 ANQGSEA. The CDR3 DNA reads as TGCAGCGTTGAAGGACCGCGGCGGGAGGCGTACAATGAGCAGTTCTTC. It codes for CSVEGPRREAYNEQFF.

This clonotype was seen only a few times. This sequence joins TRBV7-2 and TRBJ2-1; TRBD2 matches 10 bases. The germline CDR1 and CDR2 sequences are SGHTA and FQGNSA. The J segment lost 14 bases and the V segment lost 5 bases, leaving 12 bases of the junction unmatched. CDR3 length: 14 amino acids. CDR3 bases: TGTGCCAGCAGCCCAGCCAGGAATAGCGGGGGGAAGTTCTTC. This gives the protein CASSPARNSGGKFF.

The V and J genes are TRBV28 and TRBJ2-2, with D perhaps matching TRBD1 (5 bases). CDR3 length: 16 residues. Trimming removed 1 base from V and 1 base from J, with 10 bases in between. Germline loops: CDR1 MDHEN, CDR2 SYDVKM. The CDR3 sequence: CASSLLGAQNTGELFF. The CDR3 DNA follows: TGTGCCAGCAGTTTATTAGGGGCTCAGAACACCGGGGAGCTGTTTTTT.

This sequence joins TRBV29-1 and TRBJ2-7, with TRBD2 matching 9 bases. CDR1 SQVTM and CDR2 ANQGSEA come from the germline V gene. This CDR3 is 15 amino acids long. V shed 4 bases, J shed 6 bases, and the junction held 13 bases outside the gene matches. This CDR3 is CSVGSRRAGGLEQYF. CDR3 nucleotides: TGCAGCGTTGGCTCCCGGCGAGCGGGAGGACTCGAGCAGTACTTC.

The V gene is TRBV6-5, the J gene TRBJ2-3; TRBD2 aligns across 14 bases. After removal of 2 bases from V and 3 bases from J, the junction contained 4 bases not matched to a gene. Per germline, CDR1 MNHEY and CDR2 SVGAGI. The CDR3 contains 17 residues. In DNA form, the CDR3 reads TGTGCCAGCAGTTACCGTGGGACTAGCGGGAGTACAGATACGCAGTATTTT. Translating it yields CASSYRGTSGSTDTQYF.

V is TRBV15 and J is TRBJ2-3, with D possibly called TRBD1 or TRBD2 (5 bases each). The CDR3 consists of 14 residues. Looked up from germline, CDR1 is LNHNV and CDR2 is YYDKDF (reference sequence). Trimming removed 5 bases at V and 6 bases at J, with 15 bases between. The CDR3 DNA reads as TGTGCCACCAGCCGCCGGGGCAACGGGGATACGCAGTATTTT. This sequence encodes CATSRRGNGDTQYF.

The chain has TRBV7-9 and TRBJ2-7; D may correspond to TRBD1 or TRBD2 (5 bases each). V dropped 3 bases and J dropped 2 bases, with 14 bases sitting between them. CDR1 and CDR2 from the germline V gene are SEHNR and FQNEAQ (reference sequence). The CDR3 length is 15 residues. CDR3 sequence reads: CASSFEGQLTYEQYF. DNA of the CDR3: TGTGCCAGCAGCTTCGAGGGGCAGTTGACCTACGAGCAGTACTTC.

The table lists this clonotype with a few counts. V gene TRBV20-1 combines with J gene TRBJ2-1, with 10 positions matching TRBD2. J lost 5 bases, V lost 6 bases, and 10 bases had no gene match. This CDR3 comprises 15 residues. Germline V lookup: CDR1 DFQATT, CDR2 SNEGSKA (reference sequence). CDR3 amino acids: CSALPGLAGDNEQFF. The CDR3 DNA follows: TGCAGTGCCCTTCCCGGGCTAGCGGGGGACAATGAGCAGTTCTTC.

This clonotype occurred a few times. V is TRBV6-2 or TRBV6-3 and J is TRBJ2-3; 9 bases are shared with TRBD1. From germline, CDR1 is MNHEY and CDR2 SVGEGT. CDR3 length: 14 residues. V was clipped by 4 bases and J by 10 bases; unmatched bases: 9. The CDR3 DNA is TGTGCCAGCAGTTCCGGGACAGGGTTCCCCCCGCAGTATTTT. Translated, it gives CASSSGTGFPPQYF.

Only one count was recorded for this clonotype. The chain combines TRBV28 with TRBJ2-7; 13 bases match TRBD2. CDR3 size: 21 residues. After removal of 5 bases from V and 5 bases from J, the junction contained 24 bases not matched to a gene. Germline CDR1 and CDR2: MDHEN and SYDVKM. In DNA, the CDR3 is TGTGCCAGCAGTAGTCCTACACTAGCGGGAGGGCCAGGTAACCCCCGCGACGAGCAGTACTTC. It codes for CASSSPTLAGGPGNPRDEQYF.

This rearrangement joins TRBV15 to TRBJ2-1; tentatively, D is TRBD2 (6 bases). Germline assignment: CDR1 LNHNV and CDR2 YYDKDF (reference sequence). The CDR3 has 12 residues. V dropped 0 bases and J dropped 15 bases, with 12 bases sitting between them. CDR3 bases: TGTGCCACCAGCAGAGATCGGGGGATCGGGTTCTTC. It is translated as CATSRDRGIGFF.

The chain joins TRBV18 to TRBJ2-5; unclear D gene. The CDR3 is 13 residues long. Between the trimmed V and J ends, which lost 3 bases and 5 bases, there was a span of 10 bases. Germline V gene sequence: CDR1 KGHSH, CDR2 LQKENI. The CDR3 protein is CASSPDMGETQYF. CDR3 DNA: TGTGCCAGCTCACCGGATATGGGGGAGACCCAGTACTTC.

The rearrangement uses TRBV28 and TRBJ1-5, with D perhaps matching TRBD1 (5 bases). Germline-derived CDR1 and CDR2 are MDHEN and SYDVKM. Trimming stripped 3 bases from V and 4 bases from J, with 10 bases between. The CDR3 has 14 amino acids. CDR3 sequence reads: CASSLGVENQPQHF. In DNA form, the CDR3 reads TGTGCCAGCAGTTTGGGGGTGGAGAATCAGCCCCAGCATTTT.

This clonotype was counted a few times. The genes are TRBV11-1 and TRBJ2-5; 10 bases map to TRBD2. The V segment lost 5 bases and the J segment 6 bases; nucleotides outside the gene matches: 9. CDR3 length: 15 residues. Per the germline V gene, CDR1 is SGHAT and CDR2 is FQDESV (reference sequence). This CDR3 is CASSPRASGSKTQYF. CDR3 DNA: TGTGCCAGCAGCCCAAGGGCTAGCGGGAGCAAGACCCAGTACTTC.

The chain employs TRBV5-1 and TRBJ1-6; D remains unclear. The CDR3 extends over 14 amino acids. CDR1 is SGHRS and CDR2 is YFSETQ in the germline V gene. The germline V and J ends were trimmed by 4 bases and 7 bases, with 12 bases remaining between them. In DNA, the CDR3 is TGCGCCAGCAGCGTGGCGGGCAGGAATTCACCCCTCCACTTT. The encoded protein is CASSVAGRNSPLHF.

This clonotype was seen a handful of times. The rearrangement links TRBV4-1 to TRBJ2-4; D may be TRBD2 (5 bases). Germline loops: CDR1 MGHRA, CDR2 YSYEKL. The length of the CDR3 is 20 residues. Trimming left V 0 bases short and J 3 bases short, with 24 bases between. The CDR3 DNA reads TGCGCCAGCAGCCAAGAGGGAGCGCACGACACCCGAGAGGTCAAAAACATTCAGTACTTC. This sequence encodes CASSQEGAHDTREVKNIQYF.

This clonotype was recorded a few times. The V call is TRBV5-4, the J call TRBJ2-4, with D perhaps TRBD1 or TRBD2 (5 bases each). Looked up from germline, CDR1 is SGHNT and CDR2 is YYREEE (reference sequence). Trimming stripped 4 bases from V and 1 base from J, with 15 bases between. The CDR3 sequence is 16 residues long. CDR3 region: CASSRGDPSAKNIQYF. CDR3 bases: TGTGCCAGCAGCAGAGGGGACCCCTCCGCCAAAAACATTCAGTACTTC.

The CDR3 DNA reads as TGTGCTAGTGCCCCTCCGGCGGGCCCCTACAATGAGCAGTACTTC. Protein: CASAPPAGPYNEQYF. The V and J genes are TRBV12-5 and TRBJ2-7; D is perhaps TRBD2 (5 bases). CDR3 length equals 15 residues. From germline, CDR1 is LGHNT and CDR2 FRNRAP. Trimming stripped 7 bases from V and 7 bases from J, with 23 bases between.

J is TRBJ2-1 and V is TRBV6-5; maybe TRBD2 (7 bases). The CDR3 runs to 16 residues. V was trimmed by 4 bases and J by 6 bases, leaving 19 bases between them. Germline CDR1 reads MNHEY; CDR2 reads SVGAGI. Here the CDR3 reads CASSSEGGGGPNEQFF. The CDR3 DNA reads TGTGCCAGCAGTTCCGAGGGGGGCGGGGGCCCCAATGAGCAGTTCTTC.